The 30 T cell receptor beta chains given below trace back to one sample, sequenced in a study of blood T cells in healthy people across ages (dated by TCRdb to the mid-2010s). The library was prepared using 5' RACE. Sequencing was performed on an Illumina HiSeq 2500. The second PCR ran for roughly 6 to 11 cycles and used a J-beta primer mix along with a sample-barcoded 5' primer. TCRdb reprocessing: public reads trimmed at Q25 with fastp, clones called with MiXCR, in-frame beta chains kept. Each CDR3 protein appears once, grouped with its most common genes and DNA. The sample table contains about 600,000 distinct CDR3 sequences; only one count was recorded for around half of them. The ten largest make up roughly 25% of the sample. Sequenced input: blood. All receptors derive from a man older than 75 in good health.

This chain uses TRBV5-1 with TRBJ2-1, with TRBD2 identical over 11 bases. The V and J ends lost 1 base and 6 bases, in that order; junction bases with no gene match: 3. Germline V gives CDR1 SGHRS, CDR2 YFSETQ. The CDR3 runs 15 residues. The CDR3 here is CASSLNSGGGNEQFF. The CDR3 DNA reads TGCGCCAGCAGCTTGAATAGCGGGGGGGGCAATGAGCAGTTCTTC.

The chain links TRBV5-1 to TRBJ2-3; weak D call: TRBD1 (6 bases). The germline V and J ends were trimmed by 4 bases and 3 bases, with 18 bases remaining between them. The CDR3 consists of 16 residues. Per the germline V gene, CDR1 is SGHRS and CDR2 is YFSETQ. The CDR3 DNA reads as TGCGCCAGCAGCAGGAACCCGGACAGTTTGACAGATACGCAGTATTTT. Translation: CASSRNPDSLTDTQYF.

This sequence joins TRBV12-3 or TRBV12-4 and TRBJ2-1, with unresolved D. Deletions cut 3 bases from V and 6 bases from J, with 6 bases between. The CDR3 covers 12 residues. The DNA of the CDR3 is TGTGCCAGCAGTTTCGCCCGCAATGAGCAGTTCTTC. Translation gives CASSFARNEQFF.

This rearrangement joins TRBV20-1 to TRBJ2-1, with D possibly being TRBD2 (5 bases). V gave up 1 base and J gave up 1 base, with 14 bases separating them. This CDR3 contains 16 residues. Germline-derived CDR1 and CDR2 are DFQATT and SNEGSKA (reference sequence). The CDR3 sequence is CSARGPPERSYNEQFF. For the CDR3, the DNA is TGCAGTGCTAGAGGACCCCCGGAGCGGTCCTACAATGAGCAGTTCTTC.

There are a few counts of this clonotype. In DNA, the CDR3 is TGTGCCATCAGTGGGCGGGGGTCCTACGAGCAGTACTTC. Translating it yields CAISGRGSYEQYF. The chain carries TRBV10-3 and TRBJ2-7; TRBD2 aligns across 7 bases. The germline gives CDR1 ENHRY, CDR2 SYGVKD. The CDR3 sequence is 13 residues long. Germline trimming cut 4 bases from V and 1 base from J; bases unmatched to any gene: 1.

This clonotype was detected only a few times. The chain employs TRBV12-3 or TRBV12-4 and TRBJ2-7, with 10 bases identical to TRBD2. The CDR3 loop spans 15 amino acids. The V segment lost 5 bases and the J segment 4 bases; nucleotides outside the gene matches: 8. The CDR3 spells CASSEQAGGPYEQYF. The CDR3 region has the DNA TGTGCCAGCAGTGAACAAGCGGGAGGGCCATACGAGCAGTACTTC.

This clonotype has more than one count but fewer than ten. The chain employs TRBV7-2 and TRBJ2-1; the D is unclear. Per the germline V gene, CDR1 is SGHTA and CDR2 is FQGNSA. There are 14 residues in the CDR3. Trimming left V 5 bases short and J 4 bases short, with 12 bases between. In nucleotides, the CDR3 is TGTGCCAGCAGCCCTCTGGGTTCTTACAATGAGCAGTTCTTC. Encoded protein: CASSPLGSYNEQFF.

This clonotype was picked up a small number of times. V usage is TRBV29-1 and J usage is TRBJ2-3; D may be TRBD1 (6 bases). CDR3 length: 10 residues. CDR1 and CDR2 from the germline V gene are SQVTM and ANQGSEA. The V end was cut by 4 bases, the J end by 11 bases, with 10 bases between. The CDR3 reads CSVVQGGQYF. CDR3 sequence (DNA): TGCAGCGTTGTACAGGGTGGGCAGTATTTT.

This clonotype was picked up many times. CDR3 DNA sequence: TGTGCCAGCAGGGTTTCCGGGACAGGGACCTACAATGAGCAGTTCTTC. This translates into CASRVSGTGTYNEQFF. V usage is TRBV7-9 and J usage is TRBJ2-1; 9 bases line up with TRBD1. The germline CDR1 and CDR2 sequences are SEHNR and FQNEAQ (reference sequence). The length of the CDR3 is 16 residues. The V gene end was trimmed by 6 bases and the J gene end by 2 bases; junction bases not matched to a gene: 8.

The sample holds a few counts of this clonotype. The chain links TRBV7-2 to TRBJ2-7, with TRBD2 matching 9 bases. The CDR3 is 16 amino acids. The germline CDR1 and CDR2 sequences are SGHTA and FQGNSA. J was trimmed by 2 bases and V by 1 base; bases with no gene match: 6. The CDR3 reads CASSLVPSGVTYEQYF. DNA for the CDR3: TGTGCCAGCAGCTTAGTTCCTAGCGGGGTAACCTACGAGCAGTACTTC.

This chain uses TRBV29-1 with TRBJ1-2, with 8 nucleotides matching TRBD1. The J segment lost 1 base and the V segment lost 6 bases, leaving 4 bases of the junction unmatched. Germline values: CDR1 SQVTM, CDR2 ANQGSEA. This CDR3 has 13 amino acids. CDR3 protein: CSVGQEDNYGYTF. The CDR3 DNA reads TGCAGCGTGGGACAGGAAGATAACTATGGCTACACCTTC.

This clonotype is labeled as medium-sized. The chain couples TRBV25-1 to TRBJ2-7, with 9 bases lining up with TRBD1. CDR3 length: 16 residues. V was clipped by 0 bases and J by 2 bases; unmatched bases: 5. CDR1 and CDR2 (germline): MGHDK, SYGVNS. The CDR3, as DNA: TGTGCCAGCAGTGAATATGGGGACAGGGCGGCCTACGAGCAGTACTTC. This gives the protein CASSEYGDRAAYEQYF.

V is TRBV5-1 and J is TRBJ2-1, with 9 bases aligning to TRBD2. Germline V lookup: CDR1 SGHRS, CDR2 YFSETQ. The CDR3 runs to 15 residues. Trimming at V came to 5 bases and at J to 5 bases, leaving 8 bases not matched to a gene. The DNA of the CDR3 is TGCGCCAGCAGTCCTCTAGCGGGGAACGACAATGAGCAGTTCTTC. Amino acid sequence: CASSPLAGNDNEQFF.

V gene TRBV10-3 combines with J gene TRBJ1-6; 9 nucleotides match TRBD1. With 6 bases clipped from V and 10 bases from J, the junction kept 4 bases outside the gene matches. This CDR3 has 13 residues. From germline, CDR1 is ENHRY and CDR2 SYGVKD. In DNA form, the CDR3 reads TGTGCCATCAGAACAGGGGGCGAGTCACCCCTCCACTTT. This translates into CAIRTGGESPLHF.

This clonotype was detected a few times. V gene TRBV29-1 combines with J gene TRBJ2-6; possible D gene TRBD1, 5 bases. Trimming took 6 bases from V and 1 from J, leaving 13 bases between them. CDR1 is SQVTM and CDR2 is ANQGSEA in the germline V gene. This CDR3 has 15 amino acids. The CDR3 sequence is CSVDISGSGANVLTF. The DNA for the CDR3 is TGCAGCGTCGACATATCAGGGTCTGGGGCCAACGTCCTGACTTTC.

The chain joins TRBV27 to TRBJ2-3; D possibly corresponds to TRBD1 (6 bases). V was trimmed by 4 bases and J by 0 bases, leaving 11 bases between them. The V gene's germline CDR1 is MNHEY and CDR2 SMNVEV (reference sequence). The CDR3 sequence is 15 residues long. CDR3 nucleotide sequence: TGTGCCAGCAGTTGGTACCAGGGGAGCACAGATACGCAGTATTTT. This codes for CASSWYQGSTDTQYF.

This clonotype has more than one count but fewer than ten. The chain links TRBV29-1 to TRBJ2-7; D uncertain. V lost 5 bases, J lost 4 bases, and 9 bases lay in between. The germline gives CDR1 SQVTM, CDR2 ANQGSEA. The CDR3 is 11 amino acids. CDR3 sequence: CSVSKRYEQYF. As DNA, the CDR3 is TGCAGCGTTTCTAAGCGTTACGAGCAGTACTTC.

This chain uses TRBV7-3 with TRBJ2-2; tentative D call: TRBD1 (6 bases). The CDR3 runs to 14 residues. Between the trimmed V and J ends, which lost 5 bases and 5 bases, there was a span of 12 bases. CDR1 and CDR2 from the germline V gene are SGHTA and FQGTGA. CDR3 in amino acids: CASSRDTGTGELFF. The CDR3 region has the DNA TGTGCCAGCAGCCGGGACACAGGGACCGGGGAGCTGTTTTTT. Looking up the rest from reference TRBV7-3 and TRBJ2-2 gives the full variable domain: GAGVSQTPSNKVTEKGKYVELRCDPISGHTALYWYRQSLGQGPEFLIYFQGTGAADDSGLPNDRFFAVRPEGSVSTLKIQRTERGDSAVYLCASSRDTGTGELFFGEGSRLTVL.

Concerning this clonotype itself: Mismatch with germline at one junction end may stem from a read error. J is TRBJ2-5 and V is TRBV2; 10 bases are shared with TRBD2. CDR3 size: 18 residues. Germline V gene data show CDR1 as SNHLY and CDR2 as FYNNEI. In DNA, the CDR3 is TGTGCCTGCAGAAGGGGTGGGATCCTAGCGGGGGTCCAAGAGACCCAGTACTTC. Protein sequence: CACRRGGILAGVQETQYF.

The chain recombines TRBV2 with TRBJ2-1; TRBD1 matches 8 bases. The trim removed 4 bases at V and 9 bases at J, leaving 8 bases unmatched. CDR3 size: 14 residues. CDR1 is SNHLY, CDR2 FYNNEI, per germline. The CDR3 here is CASSVIQGAGEQFF. The CDR3 DNA reads TGTGCCAGCAGTGTAATCCAGGGGGCTGGTGAGCAGTTCTTC.

V and J are TRBV30 and TRBJ2-5; D possibly matches TRBD1 or TRBD2 (5 bases each). The CDR3 consists of 14 residues. Germline CDR1 and CDR2: GTSNPN and SVGIG (reference sequence). V lost 0 bases and J lost 5, with 13 bases in between. CDR3 region: CAWSVGTSVETQYF. The DNA of the CDR3 is TGTGCCTGGAGTGTCGGGACCTCCGTGGAGACCCAGTACTTC. Looking up the rest from reference TRBV30 and TRBJ2-5 gives the full variable domain: SQTIHQWPATLVQPVGSPLSLECTVEGTSNPNLYWYRQAAGRGLQLLFYSVGIGQISSEVPQNLSASRPQDRQFILSSKKLLLSDSGFYLCAWSVGTSVETQYFGPGTRLLVL.

The V call is TRBV6-6, the J call TRBJ2-3, with a tentative D call TRBD2 (6 bases). Germline V gives CDR1 MNHNY, CDR2 SVGAGI (reference sequence). The CDR3 is made up of 11 amino acids. Trimming cost V 8 bases and J 8 bases, with 11 bases left between them. Written as DNA, the CDR3 is TGTGCCAGCTCAACAGCGGGTACGCAGTATTTT. This codes for CASSTAGTQYF.

The chain combines TRBV2 with TRBJ1-2, with D unresolved. Germline V lookup: CDR1 SNHLY, CDR2 FYNNEI. This CDR3 is 12 amino acids long. V was cut by 6 bases and J by 8 bases, with 13 bases left in between. The chain's CDR3 is CASRRVGLGYTF. In DNA form, the CDR3 reads TGTGCCAGCAGACGAGTGGGTCTAGGCTACACCTTC.

The chain joins TRBV12-3 or TRBV12-4 to TRBJ1-1; possible D gene TRBD1, 5 bases. Trimming stripped 5 bases from V and 1 base from J, with 14 bases between. This CDR3 region has 15 residues. The CDR3 bases are TGTGCCAGCAGTCCACGACGGGGACGGAACACTGAAGCTTTCTTT. Protein: CASSPRRGRNTEAFF.

The genes are TRBV20-1 and TRBJ2-3, with 7 bases lining up with TRBD2. The CDR3 is 13 amino acids. Looked up from germline, CDR1 is DFQATT and CDR2 is SNEGSKA (reference sequence). The trim removed 2 bases at V and 3 bases at J, leaving 2 bases unmatched. This CDR3 reads CSARRGETDTQYF. The CDR3 DNA reads as TGCAGTGCTAGACGGGGGGAGACAGATACGCAGTATTTT.

V is TRBV7-9 and J is TRBJ2-5; 10 nucleotides agree with TRBD2. The germline V gene has CDR1 SEHNR and CDR2 FQNEAQ (reference sequence). This CDR3 is 17 amino acids long. The V and J ends lost 4 bases and 4 bases, in that order; junction bases with no gene match: 12. Here the CDR3 DNA reads TGTGCCAGCAGCTCCCTTAGAAGCGGGAGGGCCGGAGAGACCCAGTACTTC. Protein sequence: CASSSLRSGRAGETQYF. The full variable domain, in which reference TRBV7-9 and TRBJ2-5 provide the parts outside the CDR3, is DTGVSQNPRHKITKRGQNVTFRCDPISEHNRLYWYRQTLGQGPEFLTYFQNEAQLEKSRLLSDRFSAERPKGSFSTLEIQRTEQGDSAMYLCASSSLRSGRAGETQYFGPGTRLLVL.

J is TRBJ2-5 and V is TRBV29-1; tentatively, D is TRBD1 or TRBD2 (5 bases each). This CDR3 has 13 residues. Trimming stripped 3 bases from V and 5 bases from J, with 13 bases between. CDR1 and CDR2 (germline): SQVTM, ANQGSEA. As DNA, the CDR3 is TGCAGCGTTGAGGGCCATCGGGACGAGACCCAGTACTTC. Translation: CSVEGHRDETQYF. Based on the CDR3 plus reference TRBV29-1 and TRBJ2-5, the full variable domain is SAVISQKPSRDICQRGTSLTIQCQVDSQVTMMFWYRQQPGQSLTLIATANQGSEATYESGFVIDKFPISRPNLTFSTLTVSNMSPEDSSIYLCSVEGHRDETQYFGPGTRLLVL.

This clonotype showed up just a few times. The rearrangement uses TRBV12-3 or TRBV12-4 and TRBJ2-1, with D maybe TRBD2 (5 bases). The germline V and J ends were trimmed by 5 bases and 7 bases, with 18 bases remaining between them. The CDR3 is made up of 15 amino acids. CDR3: CASSRGLRNNNEQFF. DNA for the CDR3: TGTGCCAGCAGTCGAGGACTTAGGAACAATAATGAGCAGTTCTTC.

The chain combines TRBV6-6 with TRBJ2-5; D remains unclear. This CDR3 contains 14 residues. The V and J ends lost 3 bases and 2 bases respectively, with 10 bases between them. Germline V lookup: CDR1 MNHNY, CDR2 SVGAGI (reference sequence). The CDR3 DNA follows: TGTGCCAGCAGTTATGGTCTAGGGCAAGAGACCCAGTACTTC. Translation: CASSYGLGQETQYF.

At least ten counts were recorded for this clonotype. The chain has TRBV6-5 and TRBJ2-1, with a weak D call TRBD2 (6 bases). The germline V gene encodes CDR1 MNHEY and CDR2 SVGAGI. The CDR3 consists of 13 residues. Trimming pared 6 bases from V and 5 bases from J, leaving 11 bases between. The DNA of the CDR3 is TGTGCCAGCAGCCCGGGACTCAACAATGAGCAGTTCTTC. Its protein product is CASSPGLNNEQFF.